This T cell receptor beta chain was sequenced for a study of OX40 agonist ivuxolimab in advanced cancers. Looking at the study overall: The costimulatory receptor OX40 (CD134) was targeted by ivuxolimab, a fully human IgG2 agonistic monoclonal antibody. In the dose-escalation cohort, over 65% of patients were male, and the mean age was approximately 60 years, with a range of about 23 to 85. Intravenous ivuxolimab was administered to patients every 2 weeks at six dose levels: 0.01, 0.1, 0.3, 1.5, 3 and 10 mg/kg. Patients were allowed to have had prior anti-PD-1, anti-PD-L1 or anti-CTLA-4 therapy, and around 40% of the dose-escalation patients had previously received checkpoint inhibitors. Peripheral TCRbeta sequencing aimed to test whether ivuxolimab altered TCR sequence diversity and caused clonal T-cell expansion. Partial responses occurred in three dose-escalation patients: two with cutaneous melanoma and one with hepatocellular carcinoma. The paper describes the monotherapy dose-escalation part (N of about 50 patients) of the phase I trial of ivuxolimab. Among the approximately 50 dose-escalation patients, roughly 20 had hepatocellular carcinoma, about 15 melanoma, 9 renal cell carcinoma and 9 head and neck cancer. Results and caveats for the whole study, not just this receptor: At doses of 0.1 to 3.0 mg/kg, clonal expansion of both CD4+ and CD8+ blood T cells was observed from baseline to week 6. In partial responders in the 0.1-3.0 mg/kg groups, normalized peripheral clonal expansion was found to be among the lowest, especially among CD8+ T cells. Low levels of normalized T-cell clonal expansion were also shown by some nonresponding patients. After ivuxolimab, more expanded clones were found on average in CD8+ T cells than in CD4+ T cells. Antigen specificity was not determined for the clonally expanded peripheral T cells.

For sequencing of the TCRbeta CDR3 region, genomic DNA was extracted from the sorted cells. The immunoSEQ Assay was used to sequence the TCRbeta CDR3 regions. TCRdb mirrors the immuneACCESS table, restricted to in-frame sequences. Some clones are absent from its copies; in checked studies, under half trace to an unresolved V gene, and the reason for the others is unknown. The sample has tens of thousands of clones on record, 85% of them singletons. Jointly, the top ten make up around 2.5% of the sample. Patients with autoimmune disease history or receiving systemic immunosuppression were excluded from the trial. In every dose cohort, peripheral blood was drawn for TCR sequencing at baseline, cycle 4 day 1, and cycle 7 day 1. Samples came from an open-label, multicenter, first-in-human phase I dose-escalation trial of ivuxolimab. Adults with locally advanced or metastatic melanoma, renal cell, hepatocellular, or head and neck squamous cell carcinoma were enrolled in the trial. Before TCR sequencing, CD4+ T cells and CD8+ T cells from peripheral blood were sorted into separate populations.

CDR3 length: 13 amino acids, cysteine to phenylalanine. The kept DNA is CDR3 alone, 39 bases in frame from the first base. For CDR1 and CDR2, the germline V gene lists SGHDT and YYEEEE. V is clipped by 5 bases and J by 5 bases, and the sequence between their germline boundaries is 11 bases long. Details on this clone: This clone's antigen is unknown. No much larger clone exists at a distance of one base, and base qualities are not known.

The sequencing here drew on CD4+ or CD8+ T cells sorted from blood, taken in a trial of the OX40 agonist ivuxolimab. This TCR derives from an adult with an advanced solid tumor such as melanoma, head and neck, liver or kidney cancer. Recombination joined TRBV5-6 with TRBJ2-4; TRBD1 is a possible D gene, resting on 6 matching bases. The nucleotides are TGTGCCAGCAGTCACAGGGACGAAAACATTCAGTACTTC. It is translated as CASSHRDENIQYF.